This T cell receptor (beta chain) was sequenced for a study of blood T cells in healthy people across ages. V was trimmed by 4 bases and J by 1 base, leaving 13 bases between them. Germline CDR1 is SGHTA and CDR2 is FQGNSA. CDR3 size: 15 residues. The second PCR ran roughly 6 to 11 cycles with a sample-barcoded 5' primer and J-beta primers. TCRdb used MiXCR to reprocess the 5' RACE reads, holding one entry per CDR3 protein. The repertoire holds some 760,000 distinct CDR3 sequences, with just under 25% as singletons. This clonotype was found a few times. The same sample was also studied in work on T cells of mothers and their children. That study reports: The authors used all extracted RNA for cDNA synthesis, at approximately 1.5 ug per 15 ul. Regardless of relatedness, pairs show thymic selection shaping TCR recombination output in a similar manner.

The sequence came from a boy under 18 in good health. This chain joins TRBV7-2 and TRBJ1-1; TRBD1 might be the D (5 bases). The sequencing input was blood. Written as DNA, the CDR3 is TGTGCCAGCAGCTCTACAGGAGCGGGGAACACTGAAGCTTTCTTT. It encodes CASSSTGAGNTEAFF.